Shown below are 14 T cell receptor beta chains from a single sample sequenced in a study of cytomegalovirus exposure and HLA in healthy donors. Primers included in the PCR were 60 Vbeta and 13 Jbeta primers. TCRdb's table, derived via immunoSEQ multiplex PCR, lists solely in-frame clones and lacks some. The sample carries 250,000 to 350,000 clones, about nine tenths recorded once. Sample: PBMCs. The receptors shown here come from a man aged 40-55 years in good health and CMV-seropositive.

The V and J genes are TRBV9 and TRBJ2-1, with 8 bases matching TRBD1. Losses at the gene ends were 0 bases for V and 8 bases for J; bases not matched to a gene: 10. CDR1 and CDR2 from the germline V gene are SGDLS and YYNGEE. CDR3 length: 16 amino acids. This CDR3 is CASSVATQGAMDEQFF. The CDR3 bases are TGTGCCAGCAGCGTAGCAACGCAGGGGGCGATGGATGAGCAGTTCTTC.

This chain links TRBV18 with TRBJ2-7; possibly TRBD2 for D (8 bases). CDR1 KGHSH and CDR2 LQKENI come from the germline V gene. V was shortened by 2 bases and J by 2 bases, with 13 bases between the two germline ends. The length of the CDR3 is 15 residues. The CDR3 spells CASSPGTAGAYEQYF. CDR3 nucleotides: TGTGCCAGCTCACCAGGGACAGCGGGAGCCTACGAGCAGTACTTC.

The chain is built from TRBV7-9 and TRBJ2-1, with TRBD1 matching over 8 bases. The germline CDR1 and CDR2 sequences are SEHNR and FQNEAQ (reference sequence). The CDR3 is made up of 16 amino acids. Trimming took 5 bases from V and 5 from J; bases not matched to a gene: 11. In DNA form, the CDR3 reads TGTGCCAGCAGCGACATCCGGGACAGGCCTAACAATGAGCAGTTCTTC. Translated: CASSDIRDRPNNEQFF.

Written as DNA, the CDR3 is TGTGCCAGCAGCCCATCATTAGGAGGCGAGCAGTACTTC. This gives the protein CASSPSLGGEQYF. This sequence joins TRBV5-4 and TRBJ2-7; possibly TRBD2 for D (5 bases). Germline loops: CDR1 SGHNT, CDR2 YYREEE (reference sequence). The CDR3 is made up of 13 amino acids. Trimming took off 4 bases at V and 6 bases at J, with 14 bases between the two ends.

The rearrangement joins TRBV2 to TRBJ2-7; possible D gene TRBD2, 6 bases. This CDR3 has 13 residues. V was clipped by 8 bases and J by 3 bases, with 14 bases between them. Germline CDR1 is SNHLY and CDR2 is FYNNEI. Here the CDR3 reads CASDGGDNYEQYF. CDR3 coding DNA: TGTGCCAGCGATGGCGGGGATAACTACGAGCAGTACTTC. Full variable domain (rest looked up from reference TRBV2 and TRBJ2-7): EPEVTQTPSHQVTQMGQEVILRCVPISNHLYFYWYRQILGQKVEFLVSFYNNEISEKSEIFDDQFSVERPDGSNFTLKIRSTKLEDSAMYFCASDGGDNYEQYFGPGTRLTVT.

The rearrangement uses TRBV28 and TRBJ1-5, with D unresolved. Germline lookup yields CDR1 MDHEN and CDR2 SYDVKM. V lost 2 bases and J lost 2, with 10 bases in between. The CDR3 is 15 amino acids. The CDR3 is CASSLGGIGNQPQHF. In DNA, the CDR3 is TGTGCCAGCAGTTTAGGAGGGATAGGCAATCAGCCCCAGCATTTT.

The chain combines TRBV7-9 with TRBJ1-1; possibly TRBD1 for D (6 bases). V shed 3 bases and J shed 1 base, with 21 bases lying between them. CDR1 and CDR2 (germline): SEHNR, FQNEAQ (reference sequence). The CDR3 length is 18 residues. The chain's CDR3 is CASSFWTSQGTANTEAFF. The CDR3 DNA reads TGTGCCAGCAGCTTTTGGACTTCACAGGGTACGGCGAACACTGAAGCTTTCTTT.

In this sample, this clone turned up a few times. V gene TRBV4-1 combines with J gene TRBJ2-1; TRBD1 aligns across 7 bases. Trimming at V came to 1 base and at J to 3 bases, leaving 6 bases not matched to a gene. The length of the CDR3 is 16 residues. Germline V lookup: CDR1 MGHRA, CDR2 YSYEKL. CDR3 amino acids: CASSQVTGRFYNEQFF. DNA of the CDR3: TGCGCCAGCAGCCAAGTGACAGGGCGCTTCTACAATGAGCAGTTCTTC.

The rearrangement links TRBV19 to TRBJ1-3; the match to TRBD1 covers 10 bases. Germline CDR1 and CDR2: LNHDA and SQIVND (reference sequence). Germline trimming cut 7 bases from V and 0 bases from J; bases unmatched to any gene: 9. The CDR3 loop spans 17 amino acids. The CDR3 loop reads CASTWTGGLRSGNTIYF. For the CDR3, the DNA is TGTGCCAGTACTTGGACAGGGGGACTACGCTCTGGAAACACCATATATTTT.

The chain recombines TRBV28 with TRBJ2-7; 9 bases match TRBD1. The CDR3 has 13 residues. Unmatched junction bases numbered 1, after V lost 4 bases and J lost 3 bases. CDR1 MDHEN and CDR2 SYDVKM come from the germline V gene. Written as DNA, the CDR3 is TGTGCCAGCAGTTGGGACAGGGACTACGAGCAGTACTTC. Amino acids: CASSWDRDYEQYF. The whole variable domain, filled in from reference TRBV28 and TRBJ2-7, reads DVKVTQSSRYLVKRTGEKVFLECVQDMDHENMFWYRQDPGLGLRLIYFSYDVKMKEKGDIPEGYSVSREKKERFSLILESASTNQTSMYLCASSWDRDYEQYFGPGTRLTVT.

The V gene is TRBV4-1, the J gene TRBJ2-7; TRBD2 is a possible D gene (6 bases). The CDR3 contains 13 residues. CDR1 and CDR2 from the germline V gene are MGHRA and YSYEKL. V gave up 8 bases and J gave up 4 bases, with 15 bases separating them. CDR3 protein: CASARETFYEQYF. DNA of the CDR3: TGCGCCAGCGCTCGGGAGACCTTTTACGAGCAGTACTTC.

As concerns this clone: This CDR3 is also generated by other DNA sequences in the sample. The CDR3 nucleotides are TGTGCCAGCAGCTTAGCGGGGGGAGAGCAGTACTTC. This translates into CASSLAGGEQYF. The chain employs TRBV7-2 and TRBJ2-7, with D tentatively TRBD2 (6 bases). CDR1 and CDR2 from the germline V gene are SGHTA and FQGNSA. There are 12 residues in the CDR3. V was cut by 0 bases and J by 7 bases, with 7 bases left in between.

V is TRBV28 and J is TRBJ1-5; 7 bases are shared with TRBD1. The junction had 22 bases not matched to a gene; V was cut back by 7 bases and J by 7 bases. CDR3 length: 18 residues. Germline V lookup: CDR1 MDHEN, CDR2 SYDVKM. The CDR3 nucleotides read TGTGCCAGCACCGTGGACAGGACCACGCCACCTGACAGGCAGCCCCAGCATTTT. It translates to CASTVDRTTPPDRQPQHF.

CDR3 sequence reads: CASSLETGETYEQYF. Written as DNA, the CDR3 is TGTGCCAGCAGCTTAGAAACGGGAGAGACCTACGAGCAGTACTTC. J is TRBJ2-7 and V is TRBV7-8; tentative D call: TRBD2 (6 bases). Germline V gives CDR1 SGHVS, CDR2 FQNEAQ. There are 15 residues in the CDR3. With 1 base removed from V and 2 bases from J, the gap between germline ends came to 12 bases.